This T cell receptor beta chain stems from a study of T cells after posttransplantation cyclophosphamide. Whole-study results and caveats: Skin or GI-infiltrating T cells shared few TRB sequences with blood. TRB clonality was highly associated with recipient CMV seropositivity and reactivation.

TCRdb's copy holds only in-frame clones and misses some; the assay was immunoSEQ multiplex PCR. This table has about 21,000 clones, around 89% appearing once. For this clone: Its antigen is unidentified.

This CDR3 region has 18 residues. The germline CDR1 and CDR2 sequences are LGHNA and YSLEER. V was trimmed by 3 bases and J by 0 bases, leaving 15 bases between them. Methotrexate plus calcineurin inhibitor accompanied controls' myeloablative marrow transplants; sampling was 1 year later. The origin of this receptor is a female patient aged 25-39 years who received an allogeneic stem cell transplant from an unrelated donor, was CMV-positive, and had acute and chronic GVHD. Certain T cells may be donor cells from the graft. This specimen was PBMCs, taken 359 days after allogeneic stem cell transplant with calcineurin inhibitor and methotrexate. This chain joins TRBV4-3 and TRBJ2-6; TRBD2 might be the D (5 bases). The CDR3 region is CASSQALSASSGANVLTF. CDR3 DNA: TGCGCCAGCAGCCAGGCTCTTAGCGCCAGCTCTGGGGCCAACGTCCTGACTTTC.